Shown below are 9 T cell receptor beta chains from a single sample sequenced in a study of identical twins. Via MiXCR, TCRdb re-called the 5' RACE reads, giving one row per CDR3 protein. The repertoire includes about 570,000 distinct CDR3 sequences, 7.5% to 10% of them detected once, and roughly 3% sits in the top ten. The same data also went into a second study, on yellow fever vaccine responses in identical twins.

The source material was PBMCs. The receptors were sampled from a woman aged 18-29 years in good health.

The table lists this clonotype with many counts. V usage is TRBV24-1 and J usage is TRBJ2-1, with 7 bases matching TRBD1. V trimming: 4 bases; J trimming: 6 bases; junction bases outside the gene matches: 8. CDR1 is KGHDR, CDR2 SFDVKD, per germline. The CDR3 is made up of 15 amino acids. The CDR3, as DNA: TGTGCCACCAGTGACTCGGGACAGCAACTCAATGAGCAGTTCTTC. Amino acid sequence: CATSDSGQQLNEQFF.

CDR3 bases: TGTGCCACCAGTGACACATCAGACCCCATGGAGACCCAGTACTTC. Its protein is CATSDTSDPMETQYF. The chain joins TRBV24-1 to TRBJ2-5, with D unresolved. In germline, CDR1 is KGHDR, CDR2 SFDVKD. Trimming pared 4 bases from V and 5 bases from J, leaving 16 bases between. This CDR3 comprises 15 residues.

The chain couples TRBV5-5 to TRBJ2-2; TRBD2 is a possible D gene (5 bases). This CDR3 is built from 15 residues. V was pared by 4 bases and J by 0 bases, with 10 bases between. The germline V gene encodes CDR1 SGHKS and CDR2 YYEKEE (reference sequence). CDR3 residues: CASSVLVSNTGELFF. CDR3 nucleotide sequence: TGTGCCAGCAGCGTACTAGTATCGAACACCGGGGAGCTGTTTTTT.

This clonotype was seen ten or more times. The chain employs TRBV15 and TRBJ1-3, with D hard to call. Germline values: CDR1 LNHNV, CDR2 YYDKDF (reference sequence). V gave up 8 bases and J gave up 3 bases, with 14 bases separating them. This CDR3 has 14 amino acids. Here the CDR3 DNA reads TGTGCCACCGCGATCGAGGGCAGTGGAAACACCATATATTTT. Protein: CATAIEGSGNTIYF.

This clonotype was found a few times. CDR3 loop: CSVEDPARVPETQYF. For the CDR3, the DNA is TGCAGCGTTGAAGATCCGGCTAGGGTGCCAGAGACCCAGTACTTC. This chain links TRBV29-1 with TRBJ2-5; no clear D gene. Germline-derived CDR1 and CDR2 are SQVTM and ANQGSEA. V dropped 0 bases and J dropped 4 bases, with 15 bases sitting between them. CDR3 length equals 15 residues.

The rearrangement joins TRBV29-1 to TRBJ2-1, with TRBD1 as a possible D gene (5 bases). CDR1 SQVTM and CDR2 ANQGSEA come from the germline V gene. Between the trimmed V and J ends, which lost 7 bases and 3 bases, there was a span of 10 bases. This CDR3 has 12 residues. This CDR3 reads CSEGLNYNEQFF. DNA for the CDR3: TGCAGCGAGGGGCTAAACTACAATGAGCAGTTCTTC.

This clonotype has at least ten counts. V gene TRBV3-1 combines with J gene TRBJ1-2; 8 bases agree with TRBD1. Trimming cost V 4 bases and J 2 bases; bases outside gene matches: 6. This CDR3 region has 15 residues. The germline V gene encodes CDR1 LGHDT and CDR2 YNNKEL (reference sequence). CDR3 region: CASSLPGGQNYGYTF. For the CDR3, the DNA is TGTGCCAGCAGCCTACCAGGGGGCCAGAACTATGGCTACACCTTC.

This clonotype was counted many times. The chain links TRBV7-2 to TRBJ2-3; 8 bases are shared with TRBD2. The CDR3 has 16 amino acids. The V gene end was trimmed by 5 bases and the J gene end by 1 base; junction bases not matched to a gene: 8. Germline CDR1 reads SGHTA; CDR2 reads FQGNSA. This CDR3 is CASSPETSVGTDTQYF. Written as DNA, the CDR3 is TGTGCCAGCAGCCCAGAGACTAGCGTAGGCACAGATACGCAGTATTTT.

The genes are TRBV20-1 and TRBJ1-6; 7 bases fit TRBD1. Germline V gives CDR1 DFQATT, CDR2 SNEGSKA (reference sequence). The CDR3 sequence is 14 residues long. Losses at the gene ends were 2 bases for V and 7 bases for J; bases not matched to a gene: 5. CDR3 residues: CSARTDRLNSPLHF. DNA for the CDR3: TGCAGTGCTAGAACGGACAGGTTGAATTCACCCCTCCACTTT.